What follows describes a single TCR beta chain. Antigen: not known. A multiplex PCR was run with 60 Vbeta primers and 13 Jbeta primers. Here immunoSEQ multiplex PCR was the method, and the copy in TCRdb shows in-frame clones only, minus some. The table has approximately 50,000 clones, about four fifths seen once; the top ten hold 2.5%. This sample is part of a study of cytomegalovirus exposure and HLA in healthy donors. Study-wide points: Cytomegalovirus-associated status was assigned to about 170 TCR beta chains. Compared with the roughly 700-donor mean, an Asian-associated ancestry cluster reportedly had fewer N-insertions, according to a later analysis. Accurate predictions that matched the HLA-A and HLA-B alleles of most subjects were reportedly made from TCR beta sequences.

The receptor was isolated from a boy between 10 and 17 years old in good health and CMV-seropositive. Sequencing was carried out using PBMCs.

The CDR3 DNA sequence: TGCAGTGCGGCCGGGGCCAACAGGGAGTATTTT. Encoded protein: CSAAGANREYF. The V gene is TRBV20-1, the J gene TRBJ2-3; a possible D gene is TRBD1 (6 bases). CDR3 size: 11 residues. V gave up 6 bases and J gave up 13 bases, with 17 bases separating them. Germline V gene lookup returns CDR1 DFQATT and CDR2 SNEGSKA (reference sequence).